Presented here are 19 T cell receptor beta chains from one specimen sequenced in a study of T cells in Graves' hyperthyroidism and ophthalmopathy. From RNA transcripts, TCR beta CDR3 regions were amplified. HTBI primers were used for first-round RT-PCR of the TCR CDR3. TCRdb ran MiXCR on the multiplex PCR reads and lists one entry per CDR3 protein. The sample holds hundreds of thousands of distinct CDR3 sequences, under 60% seen once. Sequenced input: peripheral blood or thyroid tissue (not recorded which). Receptor source: a woman younger than 35 with Graves' hyperthyroidism.

This clonotype was recorded many times. The chain employs TRBV7-9 and TRBJ2-7; D unclear. Germline assignment: CDR1 SEHNR and CDR2 FQNEAQ (reference sequence). V was clipped by 5 bases and J by 6 bases, with 14 bases between them. The CDR3 is made up of 13 amino acids. CDR3 sequence reads: CASSPAVAVEQYF. The CDR3 DNA reads as TGTGCCAGCAGCCCCGCGGTGGCAGTCGAGCAGTACTTC.

This clonotype has more than one count but fewer than ten. The rearrangement joins TRBV6-1 to TRBJ2-5; 14 bases line up with TRBD2. V was clipped by 0 bases and J by 5 bases; unmatched bases: 5. Germline values: CDR1 MNHNS, CDR2 SASEGT. The CDR3 spans 17 residues. In DNA form, the CDR3 reads TGTGCCAGCAGTGAAGCGCTCAGGACTAGCGGGAGGGAGACCCAGTACTTC. Translation: CASSEALRTSGRETQYF.

This clonotype has a handful of counts. V usage is TRBV9 and J usage is TRBJ1-1; 9 nucleotides line up with TRBD1. The CDR3 runs to 14 residues. The J segment lost 2 bases and the V segment lost 4 bases, leaving 3 bases of the junction unmatched. The V gene's germline CDR1 is SGDLS and CDR2 YYNGEE. The CDR3 DNA sequence: TGTGCCAGCAGCCGGGACAGGGACAACACTGAAGCTTTCTTT. This sequence encodes CASSRDRDNTEAFF. The full variable domain, rest sourced from reference TRBV9 and TRBJ1-1, is DSGVTQTPKHLITATGQRVTLRCSPRSGDLSVYWYQQSLDQGLQFLIQYYNGEERAKGNILERFSAQQFPDLHSELNLSSLELGDSALYFCASSRDRDNTEAFFGQGTRLTVV.

J is TRBJ2-5 and V is TRBV10-3, with 7 bases identical to TRBD2. The CDR3 spans 14 residues. The V and J ends lost 4 bases and 0 bases, in that order; junction bases with no gene match: 2. Germline assignment: CDR1 ENHRY and CDR2 SYGVKD. The CDR3 DNA follows: TGTGCCATCAGTGTTAGCGGGTACCAAGAGACCCAGTACTTC. It codes for CAISVSGYQETQYF.

This chain links TRBV7-3 with TRBJ1-6, with 7 bases that match TRBD1. Germline V gene data show CDR1 as SGHTA and CDR2 as FQGTGA. V trimming: 5 bases; J trimming: 7 bases; junction bases outside the gene matches: 11. CDR3 length: 16 amino acids. Here the CDR3 reads CASSRRGTEQNSPLHF. CDR3 sequence (DNA): TGTGCCAGCAGCCGCAGGGGGACCGAACAAAATTCACCCCTCCACTTT.

This clonotype was observed at least ten times. The V call is TRBV4-1, the J call TRBJ2-5, with D perhaps matching TRBD2 (6 bases). The germline V and J ends were trimmed by 0 bases and 4 bases, with 12 bases remaining between them. The CDR3 totals 15 residues. CDR1 and CDR2 from the germline V gene are MGHRA and YSYEKL. The CDR3 sequence is CASSQEGRGGETQYF. The CDR3 DNA sequence: TGCGCCAGCAGCCAAGAGGGGCGGGGAGGAGAGACCCAGTACTTC.

This clonotype was detected many times. The J gene is TRBJ2-5, the V gene TRBV7-3; perhaps TRBD1 as D (6 bases). The CDR3 is 14 amino acids. V lost 5 bases and J lost 5, with 15 bases in between. From germline, CDR1 is SGHTA and CDR2 FQGTGA. The CDR3 region is CASSHTQGGETQYF. In DNA, the CDR3 is TGTGCCAGCAGCCACACACAGGGTGGGGAGACCCAGTACTTC.

Details on this clonotype: This may stem from a read error, because a much larger clone lies one nucleotide away. The chain links TRBV29-1 to TRBJ1-1, with D perhaps TRBD1 (6 bases). V was clipped by 4 bases and J by 4 bases, with 13 bases between them. Germline-derived CDR1 and CDR2 are SQVTM and ANQGSEA. The CDR3 loop spans 13 amino acids. This chain's CDR3 is CSVVTGRSTEAFF. The CDR3 DNA follows: TGCAGCGTTGTAACAGGGAGGAGCACTGAAGCTTTCTTT.

There are many counts of this clonotype. V and J are TRBV7-9 and TRBJ2-2; D perhaps matches TRBD2 (5 bases). The CDR3 contains 12 residues. Trimming took off 3 bases at V and 7 bases at J, with 6 bases between the two ends. The germline V gene encodes CDR1 SEHNR and CDR2 FQNEAQ (reference sequence). CDR3 amino acids: CASSLEVGELFF. The DNA for the CDR3 is TGTGCCAGCAGCTTGGAGGTCGGGGAGCTGTTTTTT.

CDR3 bases: TGTGCCATCGGCCAGGGCGATAATGAGCAGTTCTTC. Amino acids: CAIGQGDNEQFF. The V and J genes are TRBV10-3 and TRBJ2-1; TRBD1 is a possible D gene (5 bases). CDR3 length equals 12 residues. The V gene lost 8 bases and the J gene lost 7 bases, with 12 bases spanning the gap. The V gene's germline CDR1 is ENHRY and CDR2 SYGVKD.

This clonotype occurred many times. The genes are TRBV2 and TRBJ1-1; 7 bases match TRBD1. Germline loops: CDR1 SNHLY, CDR2 FYNNEI. The CDR3 has 13 amino acids. V trimming: 8 bases; J trimming: 4 bases; junction bases outside the gene matches: 7. The CDR3 coding sequence is TGTGCCAGCCTTCGACAGGGAGGCACTGAAGCTTTCTTT. This gives the protein CASLRQGGTEAFF.

This clonotype has ten or more counts. This sequence joins TRBV2 and TRBJ2-7; D ambiguous. Trimming stripped 6 bases from V and 0 bases from J, with 6 bases between. The germline CDR1 and CDR2 sequences are SNHLY and FYNNEI. There are 12 residues in the CDR3. CDR3 in amino acids: CASSESSYEQYF. CDR3 DNA sequence: TGTGCCAGCAGCGAAAGCTCCTACGAGCAGTACTTC.

This clonotype was counted ten times or more. V and J are TRBV7-9 and TRBJ1-5; weak D call: TRBD1 (6 bases). Germline V gene data show CDR1 as SEHNR and CDR2 as FQNEAQ (reference sequence). The CDR3 sequence is 15 residues long. Trimming pared 1 base from V and 2 bases from J, leaving 9 bases between. The CDR3 here is CASSLGAGGNQPQHF. In nucleotides, the CDR3 is TGTGCCAGCAGCTTAGGTGCAGGGGGCAATCAGCCCCAGCATTTT.

This clonotype turned up a few times. The chain recombines TRBV2 with TRBJ1-1; 9 bases map to TRBD1. Trimming took 8 bases from V and 5 from J; bases not matched to a gene: 12. Germline CDR1 reads SNHLY; CDR2 reads FYNNEI. The CDR3 is made up of 15 amino acids. This chain's CDR3 is CASLPLQGARTEAFF. The DNA of the CDR3 is TGTGCCAGCTTACCGTTACAGGGGGCGAGGACTGAAGCTTTCTTT.

This clonotype was counted at least ten times. The V call is TRBV7-8, the J call TRBJ2-7; TRBD2 matches at 10 bases. The CDR3 totals 12 residues. V gave up 5 bases and J gave up 6 bases; unmatched junction bases: 1. CDR1 and CDR2 (germline): SGHVS, FQNEAQ. CDR3 sequence reads: CASSASGSEQYF. Written as DNA, the CDR3 is TGTGCCAGCAGCGCTAGCGGGAGCGAGCAGTACTTC.

This clonotype was detected many times. The chain carries TRBV7-8 and TRBJ1-2; unclear D gene. The CDR3 has 13 amino acids. Germline values: CDR1 SGHVS, CDR2 FQNEAQ. V was shortened by 5 bases and J by 2 bases, with 9 bases between the two germline ends. This chain's CDR3 is CASSPNGNYGYTF. The CDR3 bases are TGTGCCAGCAGCCCCAACGGGAACTATGGCTACACCTTC.

This clonotype was counted a single time. The chain recombines TRBV7-3 with TRBJ2-1, with D possibly TRBD2 on 5 matching bases. Trimming pared 2 bases from V and 6 bases from J, leaving 11 bases between. The germline V gene has CDR1 SGHTA and CDR2 FQGTGA. This CDR3 region has 14 residues. The CDR3, as DNA: TGTGCCAGCAGCTTAGAGGGCGGCCCCAATGAGCAGTTCTTC. It translates to CASSLEGGPNEQFF.

This chain joins TRBV20-1 and TRBJ2-7, with D perhaps given as TRBD1 or TRBD2 (5 bases each). V lost 1 base and J lost 5, with 21 bases in between. The germline CDR1 and CDR2 sequences are DFQATT and SNEGSKA (reference sequence). The CDR3 spans 16 residues. CDR3 DNA sequence: TGCAGTGCTAGAGGTACTTTCGGGGCACTAGTGGACGAGCAGTACTTC. Amino acid sequence: CSARGTFGALVDEQYF.

In regard to this clonotype: Being one base from a much bigger clone, this may be a read error. The V and J genes are TRBV29-1 and TRBJ1-2; TRBD1 might be the D (5 bases). Germline CDR1 SQVTM, CDR2 ANQGSEA. This CDR3 contains 12 residues. V lost 4 bases and J lost 4, with 10 bases in between. The CDR3 nucleotides are TGCAGCGTTGTGGACATTGGCTATGGCTACACCTTC. The encoded protein is CSVVDIGYGYTF.